This TCR beta chain was sequenced during a study of T cell responses to AZD1222 COVID-19 vaccine (dated by TCRdb to 2020 to 2023). As for the study more broadly: AZD1222 recipients whose second dose came at about 4 weeks and those whose second dose came at about 12 weeks were combined into one group, since spike-specific TCR depth and breadth did not differ between the two schedules. Enrollment into the trials was organized by age into subgroups of 18-55, 56-69 and 70-plus years, and those subgroups contained roughly 150, 30 and 60 TCR-sequenced participants, respectively. TCR sequencing was performed for about 240 trial participants, of whom about 210 were given two doses of AZD1222 and 26 were given two doses of MenACWY control vaccine. Paper-wide results and their limitations: Epitopes outside the regions mutated in the B.1.351 and B.1.1.7 variants were reportedly recognized by nearly half of the unique spike-specific TCRs. After two AZD1222 doses, both the breadth and the depth of spike-specific TCRs were significantly higher than at day 0 and than in MenACWY recipients. Most participants were white British and females outnumbered males, and the authors suggested that clonal diversity may have been underestimated. In the small 56-69-year group, the increase in depth fell short of significance, most likely because of low power. Conclusions about previously exposed vaccinees are limited, since just 5 or 6 AZD1222 recipients were seropositive for SARS-CoV-2 at baseline. The whole spike protein was spanned by vaccine-associated CD4 TCRs, and dominant responses were seen in regions 160-218 and 743-854. Because no day 14 peak-response samples were available, the repertoires could be characterized only after the peak T cell response.

The CDR3 regions of human TCRbeta chains were subjected to immunosequencing. In the source study's methods: Repertoire TCRs were matched against a reference library of SARS-CoV-2-specific TCRs generated with the MIRA antigen-specificity platform. Breadth was defined as the fraction of unique TCRs that were SARS-CoV-2-associated, and depth was defined as the fraction of total T cells that were SARS-CoV-2-associated. Using the MIRA data, each spike-specific TCR was mapped to the spike region that the TCR reacts to and placed in a CD4 or CD8 class. Log10-transformed breadth and depth values were compared by one-way ANOVA with Sidak's multiple comparisons tests. This immuneACCESS table, as held by TCRdb, lists in-frame sequences with V and J called but not all clones. Of the missing ones, under half trace to an unresolved V gene in checked studies; the others have no known cause. D and trimming were read from the DNA, whereas the V and J calls and clone size are those reported in that table. The sample yields tens of thousands of clones; 75% to 90% were counted once. Over 2% of the sample is held by the ten biggest clonotypes.

Concerning this clone: Which antigen it targets is not known. Nothing much larger sits one base from this clone, and base qualities are not available.

Explained via the paper, the time point label denotes: baseline before first vaccination. Vaccinee samples were obtained from the UK trials COV001 and COV002, which included a single-blind randomized controlled phase 2/3 trial of AZD1222 (ChAdOx1 nCoV-19) in healthy adults. For TCRbeta chain sequencing, PBMC samples from trial participants were taken at day 0 and at day 28 after the second dose. Taken from cysteine to phenylalanine, the CDR3 has 15 residues. Here the CDR3 DNA is all that survives: 45 bases in frame from base 1. Deletion took 2 bases off V and 2 bases off J, with a span of 15 bases between the germline ends. The germline V gene (reference sequence) specifies GTSNPN as CDR1 and SVGIG as CDR2.

This chain joins TRBV30 to TRBJ2-5; tentative D gene TRBD2, with 5 bases matching. The sequenced sample was peripheral blood, obtained on day 0 of AZD1222 vaccination. The sequence was obtained from an adult in good health. This receptor carries the CDR3 CAWSTPRGRQETQYF. The DNA sequence is as follows: TGTGCCTGGAGTACACCCCGAGGGCGGCAAGAGACCCAGTACTTC.